One sample yielded the 13 T cell receptor beta chains listed below, sequenced in a study of cytomegalovirus exposure and HLA in healthy donors. In the PCR, 60 Vbeta and 13 Jbeta primers were used. Measured with immunoSEQ multiplex PCR; TCRdb has only the in-frame clones, and not every one. The sample includes some 210,000 clones, 85% to 90% seen only once; the top ten take 1% to 1.5%. Sequencing used PBMCs. The receptors derive from a man in his thirties or forties in good health and CMV-seronegative.

The count of this clone is one. V usage is TRBV19 and J usage is TRBJ1-2, with TRBD1 as a possible D gene (5 bases). With 8 bases removed from V and 2 bases from J, the gap between germline ends came to 15 bases. The CDR3 length is 14 residues. Germline V gene sequence: CDR1 LNHDA, CDR2 SQIVND (reference sequence). In nucleotides, the CDR3 is TGTGCCAGTGACGTGGGAGGGGCGAACTATGGCTACACCTTC. Translated: CASDVGGANYGYTF.

This chain uses TRBV21-1 with TRBJ2-1; TRBD2 is taken as the D call from the table, unchecked against the DNA. TRBV21-1 is given as a pseudogene. This CDR3 is built from 20 residues. The CDR3 nucleotides are TGTGCCAGCAGCAAACAGGGGGGACTAGCGGAGGGACGATCCTACAATGAGCAGTTCTTC. The encoded protein is CASSKQGGLAEGRSYNEQFF.

This rearrangement joins TRBV9 to TRBJ2-1; possibly TRBD2 for D (6 bases). CDR1 is SGDLS and CDR2 is YYNGEE in the germline V gene. The CDR3 totals 16 residues. Trimming took off 3 bases at V and 3 bases at J, with 16 bases between the two ends. The CDR3 DNA reads as TGTGCCAGCAGCGAACTCGGGACTCCGGGCTACAATGAGCAGTTCTTC. Translated, it gives CASSELGTPGYNEQFF.

V gene TRBV19 combines with J gene TRBJ2-7, with 7 bases that match TRBD1. CDR3 size: 15 residues. The J segment lost 3 bases and the V segment lost 0 bases, leaving 5 bases of the junction unmatched. The germline gives CDR1 LNHDA, CDR2 SQIVND (reference sequence). CDR3 bases: TGTGCCAGTAGTATAGATATCAGGGGGATCTACGAGCAGTACTTC. Translation: CASSIDIRGIYEQYF.

V gene TRBV27 combines with J gene TRBJ2-2; D may be TRBD1 (5 bases). The V end lost 11 bases, the J end lost 3 bases, and 13 bases lay between the germline ends. This CDR3 comprises 13 residues. Germline V lookup: CDR1 MNHEY, CDR2 SMNVEV (reference sequence). The CDR3 protein is CAAGKVDTGELFF. The CDR3 DNA is TGTGCCGCAGGGAAGGTAGACACCGGGGAGCTGTTTTTT.

The CDR3 nucleotides are TGTGCCAGCAGCCGGGGGCGGGGGAGCTCCTACAATGAGCAGTTCTTC. Translation: CASSRGRGSSYNEQFF. V and J are TRBV11-2 and TRBJ2-1, with D possibly TRBD2 on 7 matching bases. The CDR3 consists of 16 residues. V was shortened by 5 bases and J by 0 bases, with 14 bases between the two germline ends. The germline CDR1 and CDR2 sequences are SGHAT and FQNNGV.

The V and J genes are TRBV19 and TRBJ2-5; 11 nucleotides align to TRBD2. Germline V gene sequence: CDR1 LNHDA, CDR2 SQIVND (reference sequence). The CDR3 runs 15 residues. The ends lost 4 bases at V and 5 bases at J; junction bases unmatched: 6. The CDR3 protein is CASSKASGRSETQYF. CDR3 nucleotides: TGTGCCAGTAGTAAGGCTAGCGGGAGGTCTGAGACCCAGTACTTC.

CDR3 region: CASSATGTHYYEQYF. The DNA for the CDR3 is TGTGCCAGCAGTGCCACGGGGACACATTACTACGAGCAGTACTTC. The chain joins TRBV6-5 to TRBJ2-7, with D perhaps matching TRBD1 (6 bases). The germline gives CDR1 MNHEY, CDR2 SVGAGI. V lost 5 bases to trimming and J lost 3 bases, with 17 bases between them. The CDR3 has 15 residues.

The CDR3: CASSLSNTGELFF. CDR3 bases: TGTGCCAGCAGCTTAAGCAACACCGGGGAGCTGTTTTTT. The chain recombines TRBV11-2 with TRBJ2-2; no clear D. The germline V gene has CDR1 SGHAT and CDR2 FQNNGV. Trimming took 2 bases from V and 2 from J, leaving 3 bases between them. The CDR3 spans 13 residues. Full variable domain (rest looked up from reference TRBV11-2 and TRBJ2-2): EAGVAQSPRYKIIEKRQSVAFWCNPISGHATLYWYQQILGQGPKLLIQFQNNGVVDDSQLPKDRFSAERLKGVDSTLKIQPAKLEDSAVYLCASSLSNTGELFFGEGSRLTVL.

V and J are TRBV7-9 and TRBJ1-4; no clear D gene. V lost 6 bases and J lost 7, with 9 bases in between. Per germline, CDR1 SEHNR and CDR2 FQNEAQ (reference sequence). The CDR3 is 12 amino acids. CDR3: CASRGSTEKLFF. The CDR3 bases are TGTGCCAGCAGGGGCTCCACTGAAAAACTGTTTTTT.

This chain joins TRBV4-1 and TRBJ2-1; TRBD2 matches 7 bases. The junction had 6 bases not matched to a gene; V was cut back by 1 base and J by 3 bases. Germline assignment: CDR1 MGHRA and CDR2 YSYEKL. This CDR3 comprises 16 residues. The CDR3 spells CASSQAARGDYNEQFF. CDR3 DNA sequence: TGCGCCAGCAGCCAAGCCGCACGGGGGGACTACAATGAGCAGTTCTTC.

The V call is TRBV7-2, the J call TRBJ2-2, with no clear D. Germline CDR1 is SGHTA and CDR2 is FQGNSA. This CDR3 has 13 amino acids. Trimming removed 4 bases from V and 4 bases from J, with 7 bases in between. CDR3 residues: CASSSSGTGELFF. The CDR3 DNA follows: TGTGCCAGCAGCTCCTCGGGCACCGGGGAGCTGTTTTTT.

This clone came up once. This chain joins TRBV19 and TRBJ1-1; TRBD1 matches at 9 bases. CDR1 is LNHDA, CDR2 SQIVND, per germline (reference sequence). The CDR3 spans 15 residues. The ends lost 3 bases at V and 1 base at J; junction bases unmatched: 3. Written as DNA, the CDR3 is TGTGCCAGTAGTATGGAGGGACAGGGGAACACTGAAGCTTTCTTT. This gives the protein CASSMEGQGNTEAFF.